The 4 T cell receptor beta chains listed next were all sequenced from one sample in a study of long-term antiretroviral therapy in people with HIV. The immunoSEQ assay was v3.0, run at survey level. The protocol was immunoSEQ multiplex PCR, while the TCRdb copy is restricted to in-frame clones and leaves out a portion. The sample has about 20,000 clones; around 80% are singletons. The sequenced sample was unsorted PBMCs, obtained 1.9 years after starting antiretroviral therapy. These receptors all stem from a woman aged 50 to 60 with HIV.

This chain joins TRBV4-2 and TRBJ1-3; D is unclear. Deletions cut 0 bases from V and 4 bases from J, with 10 bases between. The germline gives CDR1 LGHNA, CDR2 YNFKEQ. CDR3 length equals 15 residues. In DNA, the CDR3 is TGTGCCAGCAGCCAAGAGACGTGGCCAGGAAACACCATATATTTT. It encodes CASSQETWPGNTIYF.

The V and J genes are TRBV6-4 and TRBJ1-6; tentatively, D is TRBD1 (6 bases). Germline loops: CDR1 MRHNA, CDR2 SNTAGT. There are 14 residues in the CDR3. Trimming cost V 5 bases and J 8 bases, with 13 bases left between them. CDR3 sequence (DNA): TGTGCCAGCAGTAAGAGCAGGGGAGATTCACCCCTCCACTTT. Amino acids: CASSKSRGDSPLHF.

Written as DNA, the CDR3 is TGTGCCAGCAGCTTTACCCGGGGAGATGATGGCTACACCTTC. Translation: CASSFTRGDDGYTF. The V gene is TRBV5-5, the J gene TRBJ1-2, with D hard to call. Trimming cost V 2 bases and J 6 bases, with 14 bases left between them. Germline V lookup: CDR1 SGHKS, CDR2 YYEKEE (reference sequence). CDR3 length equals 14 residues.

CDR3 in DNA: TGTGCCAGCAGTCCTCGACAGGGGGCTGATGAGCAGTTCTTC. This sequence encodes CASSPRQGADEQFF. This chain links TRBV28 with TRBJ2-1; 10 bases are a match to TRBD1. Germline lookup yields CDR1 MDHEN and CDR2 SYDVKM. The CDR3 consists of 14 residues. V lost 5 bases and J lost 8; bases outside the gene matches: 6.